These 3 T cell receptor beta chains share one sample of origin, sequenced in a study of blood T cell repertoires in COVID-19. Method: immunoSEQ multiplex PCR; TCRdb's copy keeps in-frame clones and lacks some. The data hold about 110,000 clones, with just over 85% observed a single time. The sample comprised peripheral blood. The source of these receptors is a human donor in a cohort sampled during active COVID-19.

The chain is built from TRBV5-1 and TRBJ1-2, with 11 bases aligning to TRBD1. This CDR3 spans 18 amino acids. Looked up from germline, CDR1 is SGHRS and CDR2 is YFSETQ. V trimming: 3 bases; J trimming: 3 bases; junction bases outside the gene matches: 13. The CDR3 sequence is CASSSLGTGGDRDYGYTF. The CDR3 nucleotides are TGCGCCAGCAGCTCCCTCGGGACAGGGGGAGATAGAGACTATGGCTACACCTTC.

The chain combines TRBV19 with TRBJ1-2; 12 bases line up with TRBD1. CDR1 is LNHDA, CDR2 SQIVND, per germline (reference sequence). V trimming: 6 bases; J trimming: 3 bases; junction bases outside the gene matches: 11. CDR3 length: 17 amino acids. CDR3 nucleotide sequence: TGTGCCAGTAGCACTCCGGGACAGGGGGCGTCGTACTATGGCTACACCTTC. Translating gives CASSTPGQGASYYGYTF.

This chain links TRBV19 with TRBJ1-1; D may be TRBD1 (5 bases). The germline V and J ends were trimmed by 5 bases and 2 bases, with 9 bases remaining between them. This CDR3 is 13 amino acids long. The germline V gene encodes CDR1 LNHDA and CDR2 SQIVND (reference sequence). CDR3 protein: CASSWQGNTEAFF. The CDR3 coding sequence is TGTGCCAGTAGTTGGCAGGGTAACACTGAAGCTTTCTTT.